The TCR beta chain under discussion was sequenced for a study of metastatic and nonmetastatic thyroid tumors. Through MiXCR, TCRdb re-clonotyped the PCR reads. The sample has 25,000 to 35,000 clones; around 32% are singletons. All patients were treatment-naive before thyroid surgery. Germline CDR1 reads SEHNR; CDR2 reads FQNEAQ (reference sequence). The CDR3 is 18 amino acids. The V segment lost 2 bases and the J segment 7 bases; nucleotides outside the gene matches: 14. This clone was counted ten times or more. The chain is built from TRBV7-9 and TRBJ2-1, with 10 bases lining up with TRBD2. This receptor was identified in a female donor with papillary thyroid cancer or a benign thyroid nodule (not recorded which). Some clones in this sample may be carry-over from other donors' samples. Sequencing was done on a sample of blood. CDR3 bases: TGTGCCAGCAGCTTAACTAGCGGGAAGATAGATCTGGTGAATGAGCAGTTCTTC. Protein: CASSLTSGKIDLVNEQFF. The full variable domain, rest sourced from reference TRBV7-9 and TRBJ2-1, is DTGVSQNPRHKITKRGQNVTFRCDPISEHNRLYWYRQTLGQGPEFLTYFQNEAQLEKSRLLSDRFSAERPKGSFSTLEIQRTEQGDSAMYLCASSLTSGKIDLVNEQFFGPGTRLTVL.